These T cell receptor beta chains were read from a single sample in a study of blood T cell repertoires in COVID-19. Here immunoSEQ multiplex PCR was the method, and the copy in TCRdb shows in-frame clones only, minus some. The table records just over 250,000 clones, around 87% of them present only once. Material: peripheral blood. All receptors come from a woman in her fifties or sixties with acute or convalescent COVID-19. Each CDR3 is given with its conserved first and last residue. D genes are given only for firm matches. Size tells how often a clone was seen (once, few, many) or the class of an expanded clone, and some rows leave it out.

>-|TRBJ1-6|TRBV2|TRBD1|15
CASRKTGQGNSPLHF
TGTGCCAGCAGGAAAACGGGACAGGGAAATTCACCCCTCCACTTT
>-|TRBJ1-2|TRBV27|-|15
CASSSHSTVTYGYTF
TGTGCCAGCAGTTCCCATTCGACAGTAACCTATGGCTACACCTTC
>-|TRBJ1-5|TRBV30|-|15
CAWSVAGIGNQPQHF
TGTGCCTGGAGTGTAGCCGGGATCGGCAATCAGCCCCAGCATTTT
>-|TRBJ1-2|TRBV15|TRBD1|15
CATSRDGTGGNGYTF
TGTGCCACCAGCAGAGACGGGACAGGGGGAAATGGCTACACCTTC
>-|TRBJ2-3|TRBV5-1|TRBD2|17
CASSVGLSSGSTDTQYF
TGCGCCAGCAGCGTCGGGCTATCTAGCGGTAGCACAGATACGCAGTATTTT
>-|TRBJ1-6|TRBV9|TRBD1|16
CASSSEGGQGTSPLHF
TGTGCCAGCAGCTCCGAGGGGGGACAGGGGACTTCACCCCTCCACTTT
>-|TRBJ2-3|TRBV21-1|-|15
CASRLRLTGTDTQYF
TGTGCCAGCAGGCTGAGACTAACAGGGACAGATACGCAGTATTTT
>-|TRBJ1-1|TRBV11-1|TRBD1|14
CASSRGTVYTEAFF
TGTGCCAGCAGCCGGGGGACAGTTTACACTGAAGCTTTCTTT
>-|TRBJ2-1|TRBV12-3/TRBV12-4|-|13
CASRDSSYNEQFF
TGTGCCAGCAGAGACAGCTCCTACAATGAGCAGTTCTTC
>-|TRBJ2-3|TRBV7-2|TRBD2|15
CASTLPGLLTDTQYF
TGTGCCAGCACTCTGCCGGGACTACTCACAGATACGCAGTATTTT
>-|TRBJ1-4|TRBV18|TRBD1|13
CASFQGVDEKLFF
TGTGCCAGCTTCCAGGGGGTGGATGAAAAACTGTTTTTT
>-|TRBJ1-6|TRBV3-1/TRBV3-2|-|21
CASSQGDDRFGLSSYNSPLHF
TGTGCCAGCAGCCAAGGGGATGACAGGTTTGGCCTCAGCTCCTATAATTCACCCCTCCACTTT
>once|TRBJ1-2|TRBV6-6|TRBD1|13
CASSPDRRYGYTF
TGTGCCAGCAGCCCGGACAGGCGCTATGGCTACACCTTC
>few|TRBJ1-2|TRBV28|TRBD1|13
CASRQQGNYGYTF
TGTGCCAGCAGACAACAGGGGAACTATGGCTACACCTTC
>few|TRBJ2-7|TRBV7-3|-|15
CASSLGTTSSYEQYF
TGTGCCAGCAGCTTAGGGACAACTAGCTCCTACGAGCAGTACTTC
>-|TRBJ2-7|TRBV28|-|17
CASSLPIDWQGTYEQYF
TGTGCCAGCAGTCTCCCAATTGACTGGCAGGGGACCTACGAGCAGTACTTC
>-|TRBJ2-5|TRBV5-1|TRBD2|15
CASSLGLAGSETQYF
TGCGCCAGCAGCTTAGGACTAGCGGGATCTGAGACCCAGTACTTC
>-|TRBJ2-1|TRBV28|TRBD2|18
CASSGGSTSGGSYNEQFF
TGTGCCAGCAGTGGCGGCTCGACTAGCGGAGGCTCCTACAATGAGCAGTTCTTC
>-|TRBJ2-3|TRBV28|-|15
CASNNLQGSTDTQYF
TGTGCCAGCAATAACCTTCAGGGAAGCACAGATACGCAGTATTTT
>-|TRBJ1-2|TRBV5-8|-|15
CASSFPWKRGYGYTF
TGTGCCAGCAGCTTTCCTTGGAAGCGCGGGTATGGCTACACCTTC
>few|TRBJ2-1|TRBV24-1|TRBD2|16
CATSDLTSGSYNEQFF
TGTGCCACCAGTGATTTGACTAGCGGCTCCTACAATGAGCAGTTCTTC
>-|TRBJ2-4|TRBV15|TRBD1|15
CATSRVGQGTNIQYF
TGTGCCACCAGCAGAGTAGGACAGGGGACAAACATTCAGTACTTC
>-|TRBJ1-5|TRBV30|TRBD1|15
CAWSRKGQGNQPQHF
TGTGCCTGGAGCAGGAAGGGACAGGGTAATCAGCCCCAGCATTTT
>-|TRBJ2-7|TRBV20-1|TRBD2|14
CSASPLAGMYEQYF
TGCAGTGCTAGTCCCCTAGCGGGAATGTACGAGCAGTACTTC
>-|TRBJ2-2|TRBV10-3|-|13
CAISPIDTGELFF
TGTGCCATCAGTCCTATCGACACCGGGGAGCTGTTTTTT
>-|TRBJ2-1|TRBV12-2|-|17
CASRLPPSGRAHNEQFF
TGTGCAAGTCGCTTACCCCCTAGCGGGAGGGCCCACAATGAGCAGTTCTTC
>-|TRBJ2-1|TRBV5-1|-|13
CASKEGSYNEQFF
TGCGCCAGCAAAGAGGGCTCCTACAATGAGCAGTTCTTC
>-|TRBJ1-6|TRBV6-5|TRBD1|15
CASSYSGQTNSPLHF
TGTGCCAGCAGTTACTCGGGACAGACAAATTCACCCCTCCACTTT
>-|TRBJ2-1|TRBV7-3|-|15
CASSLSGPGYNEQFF
TGTGCCAGCAGCTTGAGCGGCCCAGGATACAATGAGCAGTTCTTC
>-|TRBJ2-7|TRBV5-5|-|14
CASSFSDRYYEQYF
TGTGCCAGCAGCTTTTCCGACAGGTACTACGAGCAGTACTTC
>-|TRBJ1-5|TRBV12-2|-|19
CASRLGAPGKDGYNQPQHF
TGTGCAAGTCGCTTAGGAGCTCCGGGGAAGGATGGGTACAATCAGCCCCAGCATTTT
>-|TRBJ2-1|TRBV7-2|TRBD2|15
CASSPSAGGFGEQFF
TGTGCCAGCAGCCCCAGTGCGGGAGGGTTCGGTGAGCAGTTCTTC
>-|TRBJ2-7|TRBV4-3|TRBD2|20
CASSQLDPRGLAGGPYEQYF
TGCGCCAGCAGCCAGCTCGACCCGCGGGGACTAGCGGGAGGGCCTTACGAGCAGTACTTC
>-|TRBJ1-4|TRBV29-1|-|13
CSVEREGNEKLFF
TGCAGCGTTGAACGGGAAGGTAATGAAAAACTGTTTTTT
>-|TRBJ1-2|TRBV7-8|-|14
CASSLSFGEGGYTF
TGTGCCAGCAGCTTAAGCTTTGGAGAAGGTGGCTACACCTTC
>-|TRBJ2-3|TRBV3-1/TRBV3-2|TRBD2|16
CASSLGLAGHTDTQYF
TGTGCCAGCAGCCTCGGACTAGCGGGACACACAGATACGCAGTATTTT
>-|TRBJ2-1|TRBV3-1/TRBV3-2|TRBD2|13
CASSLGLADEQFF
TGTGCCAGCAGCCTCGGACTAGCTGATGAGCAGTTCTTC
>-|TRBJ1-5|TRBV28|TRBD1|15
CASSWDRGSNQPQHF
TGTGCCAGCAGTTGGGACAGGGGGAGCAATCAGCCCCAGCATTTT
>-|TRBJ2-1|TRBV7-9|TRBD1|14
CASSYGQAVNEQFF
TGTGCCAGCAGCTACGGACAGGCGGTCAATGAGCAGTTCTTC
>-|TRBJ2-1|TRBV19|TRBD2|13
CASRLAGANEQFF
TGTGCCAGTAGACTAGCGGGAGCGAATGAGCAGTTCTTC
>-|TRBJ2-7|TRBV19|TRBD1|15
CASSSPRDRSYEQYF
TGTGCCAGTAGTTCCCCCCGGGACAGATCCTACGAGCAGTACTTC
>-|TRBJ2-7|TRBV5-4|-|15
CASSLPEAGIWEQYF
TGTGCCAGCAGCTTGCCCGAGGCGGGGATATGGGAGCAGTACTTC
>-|TRBJ1-1|TRBV11-2|-|13
CASSLDRNTEAFF
TGTGCCAGCAGTCTTGACAGGAACACTGAAGCTTTCTTT
>-|TRBJ1-5|TRBV5-5|TRBD1|14
CASSLGGGDQPQHF
TGTGCCAGCAGCTTAGGAGGGGGCGATCAGCCCCAGCATTTT
>-|TRBJ2-5|TRBV29-1|TRBD2|16
CSVDWTQSGRTETQYF
TGCAGCGTTGACTGGACACAAAGCGGGAGGACAGAGACCCAGTACTTC
>once|TRBJ2-1|TRBV28|-|14
CASSGGGPYNEQFF
TGTGCCAGCAGTGGGGGGGGCCCCTACAATGAGCAGTTCTTC
>-|TRBJ1-1|TRBV9|TRBD1|16
CASSPPRGTANTEAFF
TGTGCCAGCAGCCCCCCGCGAGGGACAGCAAACACTGAAGCTTTCTTT
>-|TRBJ2-5|TRBV10-3|TRBD1|18
CAISDPTERGGARETQYF
TGTGCCATCAGTGACCCGACGGAAAGAGGGGGCGCACGGGAGACCCAGTACTTC
>-|TRBJ1-5|TRBV6-1|TRBD1|15
CASSDSGGEDQPQHF
TGTGCCAGCAGTGATTCAGGGGGCGAAGATCAGCCCCAGCATTTT
>-|TRBJ2-2|TRBV3-1/TRBV3-2|-|14
CASSHRANTGELFF
TGTGCCAGCAGCCACCGGGCGAACACCGGGGAGCTGTTTTTT
>-|TRBJ1-1|TRBV19|TRBD1|14
CAVRDRVSNTEAFF
TGTGCCGTCCGGGACAGGGTTTCTAACACTGAAGCTTTCTTT
>-|TRBJ2-7|TRBV7-9|TRBD1|16
CASSSLGGQGTYEQYF
TGTGCCAGCAGCTCACTCGGGGGACAGGGGACCTACGAGCAGTACTTC
>-|TRBJ2-1|TRBV4-1|-|17
CASSQEGTAGIYNEQFF
TGCGCCAGCAGCCAGGAAGGGACTGCGGGAATATACAATGAGCAGTTCTTC
>medium-sized|TRBJ2-1|TRBV5-6|-|13
CASSWGTVNEQFF
TGTGCCAGCAGCTGGGGGACTGTGAATGAGCAGTTCTTC